This T cell receptor (beta chain) was found in a study of memory CD4+ T cells and cytomegalovirus serostatus (dated by TCRdb to about 2019). For the wider study: The cohort comprised around 35 healthy Belgian adults, 9 CMV seropositive and about 24 CMV seronegative. To replicate a published TCR-based CMV serostatus classifier, the researchers sequenced the CD4+ memory TCRbeta repertoires of a Belgian cohort whose cytomegalovirus serostatus was known. General conclusions and limits of the study: The results were read as suggesting that the CMV-associated TCR signature is, for the most part, present in the CD4+ memory repertoire. A median bootstrapped AUC of almost 0.96 with a 95% CI of 0.76-1.00 was achieved on the Belgian cohort by the original-framework classifier. Unlike the original study, which covered naive and memory CD4+ and CD8+ populations, the Belgian study sequenced only CD4+CD45RO+ memory cells. CMV serostatus prediction reached a median bootstrapped AUC of 0.95 with the original framework and 0.91 with a US-trained random forest. Of more than 150 previously reported CMV-associated TCRbeta sequences, about 62 appeared in the CD4+ memory repertoires, each in one to five individuals.

The germline V gene sets CDR1 to MNHNS and CDR2 to SASEGT. The CDR3 has 13 amino acids, counting the end cysteine and phenylalanine. Of the read, only the CDR3 DNA is kept; its 39 bases are in frame from base 1. V drops 7 bases and J drops 2 bases, leaving 9 bases in between. This clone was counted once. Its antigen is currently not known. No base qualities exist here, and no much larger clone lies one base off it. Single viable CD3+CD4+CD8-CD45RO+ cells were sorted as memory CD4+ T cells on a FACSAria II. CMV serostatus was determined with a Roche Elecsys assay detecting serum IgG against CMV pp150, pp28, p38 and p52. After the samples were thawed, total CD4+ T cells were enriched through positive selection using CD4 magnetic microbeads. The samples came from a separate study whose specific focus was interrogating the CD4+ T cell memory repertoire. Peripheral blood mononuclear cells were isolated and cryopreserved according to standard operating procedures, and serum was kept at -80 degrees C. The staining used CD3-PerCP (BW264/56), CD4-APC (RPA-T4), CD45RO-PE (UCHT1) and CD8-Pacific Orange (3B5) antibodies, and Sytox blue was used to exclude non-viable cells.

Genomic DNA was extracted from sorted cells with the Quick-DNA Microprep Kit. TCRbeta DNA was amplified with the immunoSEQ hsTCRbeta kit following the manufacturer's protocol. TCRbeta libraries were sequenced on an Illumina MiSeq instrument. The paper's processing steps were these. Following removal of out-of-frame sequences, 2.4 million or so distinct TCRbeta sequences were retained, with an average of roughly 62,000 per individual. Each individual was scored using the number of some 150 previously reported CMV-associated TCRbeta sequences that the individual carried and the total number of productive distinct TCRbeta sequences. A beta-binomial model was reimplemented in Python, and scikit-learn random forests with default parameters were trained on US cohort data. Classifier performance on the Belgian cohort was summarized as median AUC with percentile confidence intervals calculated over 10,000 bootstrap iterations. In its TCRdb copy, this immuneACCESS table keeps in-frame sequences only and misses some clones. Where compared with another copy, unresolved V genes explain less than half of these, and the others have no known cause. The DNA was the basis for D and trimming; V, J and clone size are from that table. The sample contains approximately 41,000 clones, about 82% of them found a single time. 5% to 7% of the sample is in the top ten clones.

The receptor's source is an adult in good health and CMV-seronegative. The chain is made from TRBV6-1 and TRBJ2-1, with a tentative D gene TRBD2 over 5 matching bases. The sample consisted of memory CD4+ T cells from blood. The base sequence is TGTGCCAGCATGGAGGCGGCCTACAATGAGCAGTTCTTC. It translates as CASMEAAYNEQFF.